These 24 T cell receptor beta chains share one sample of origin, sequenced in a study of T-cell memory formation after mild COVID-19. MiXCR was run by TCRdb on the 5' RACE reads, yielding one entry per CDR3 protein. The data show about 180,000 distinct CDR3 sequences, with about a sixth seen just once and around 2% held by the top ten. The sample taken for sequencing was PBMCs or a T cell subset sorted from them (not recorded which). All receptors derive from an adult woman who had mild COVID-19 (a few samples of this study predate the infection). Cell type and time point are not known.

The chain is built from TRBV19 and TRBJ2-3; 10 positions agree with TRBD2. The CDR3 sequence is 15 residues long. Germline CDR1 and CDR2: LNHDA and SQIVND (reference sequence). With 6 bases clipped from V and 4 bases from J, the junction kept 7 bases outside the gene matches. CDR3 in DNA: TGTGCCAGTAGAGCGGCTAGCGGGAGAGCAGATACGCAGTATTTT. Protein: CASRAASGRADTQYF.

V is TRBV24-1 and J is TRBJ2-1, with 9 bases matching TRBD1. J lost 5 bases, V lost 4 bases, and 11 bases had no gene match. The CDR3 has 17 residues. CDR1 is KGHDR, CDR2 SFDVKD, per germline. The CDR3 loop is CATSDQPGQGIHNEQFF. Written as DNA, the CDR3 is TGTGCCACCAGTGACCAACCGGGACAGGGAATTCACAATGAGCAGTTCTTC.

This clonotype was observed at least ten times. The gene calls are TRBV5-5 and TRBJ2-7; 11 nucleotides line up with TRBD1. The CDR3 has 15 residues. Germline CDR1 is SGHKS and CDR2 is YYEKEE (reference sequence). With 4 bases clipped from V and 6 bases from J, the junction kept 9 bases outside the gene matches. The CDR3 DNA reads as TGTGCCAGCAGCCCCGCCACCGGGACAGGGGGCGAGCAGTACTTC. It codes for CASSPATGTGGEQYF. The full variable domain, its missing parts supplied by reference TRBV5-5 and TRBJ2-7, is DAGVTQSPTHLIKTRGQQVTLRCSPISGHKSVSWYQQVLGQGPQFIFQYYEKEERGRGNFPDRFSARQFPNYSSELNVNALLLGDSALYLCASSPATGTGGEQYFGPGTRLTVT.

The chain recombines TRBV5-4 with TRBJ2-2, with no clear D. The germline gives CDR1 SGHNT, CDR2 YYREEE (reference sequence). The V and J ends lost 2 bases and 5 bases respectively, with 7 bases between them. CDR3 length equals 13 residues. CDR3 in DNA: TGTGCCAGCAGCTTCGAAGGGACCGGGGAGCTGTTTTTT. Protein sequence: CASSFEGTGELFF.

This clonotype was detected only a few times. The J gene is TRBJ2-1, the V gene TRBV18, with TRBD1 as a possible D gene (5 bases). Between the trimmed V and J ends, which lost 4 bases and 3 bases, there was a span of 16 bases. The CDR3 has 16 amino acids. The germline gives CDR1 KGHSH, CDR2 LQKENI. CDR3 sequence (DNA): TGTGCCAGCTCACTTATTGGGGCAAAGATCTACAATGAGCAGTTCTTC. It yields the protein CASSLIGAKIYNEQFF.

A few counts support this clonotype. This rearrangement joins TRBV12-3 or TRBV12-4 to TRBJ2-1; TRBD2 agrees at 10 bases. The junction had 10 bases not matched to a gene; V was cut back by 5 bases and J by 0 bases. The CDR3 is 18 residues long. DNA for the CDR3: TGTGCCAGCAGTCCCGGCGCCTCTAGCGGGGGCTCCTACAATGAGCAGTTCTTC. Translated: CASSPGASSGGSYNEQFF.

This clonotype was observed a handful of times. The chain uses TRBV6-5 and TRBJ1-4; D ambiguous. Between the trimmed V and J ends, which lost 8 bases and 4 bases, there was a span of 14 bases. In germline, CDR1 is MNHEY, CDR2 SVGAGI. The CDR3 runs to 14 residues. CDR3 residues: CASGHRWGNEKLFF. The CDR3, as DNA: TGTGCCAGCGGGCATAGATGGGGTAATGAAAAACTGTTTTTT.

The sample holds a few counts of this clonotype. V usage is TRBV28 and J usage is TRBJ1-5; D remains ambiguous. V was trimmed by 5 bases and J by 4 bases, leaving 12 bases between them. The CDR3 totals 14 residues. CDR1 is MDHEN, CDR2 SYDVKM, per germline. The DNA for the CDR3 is TGTGCCAGCAGTGGACCTGAAAAAAATCAGCCCCAGCATTTT. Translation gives CASSGPEKNQPQHF.

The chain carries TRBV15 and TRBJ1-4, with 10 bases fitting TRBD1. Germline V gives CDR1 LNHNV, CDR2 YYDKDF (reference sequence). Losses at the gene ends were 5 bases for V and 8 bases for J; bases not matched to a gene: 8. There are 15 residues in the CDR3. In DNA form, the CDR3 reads TGTGCCACCAGCGTTCTGGGGACAGGGGACGAAAAACTGTTTTTT. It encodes CATSVLGTGDEKLFF.

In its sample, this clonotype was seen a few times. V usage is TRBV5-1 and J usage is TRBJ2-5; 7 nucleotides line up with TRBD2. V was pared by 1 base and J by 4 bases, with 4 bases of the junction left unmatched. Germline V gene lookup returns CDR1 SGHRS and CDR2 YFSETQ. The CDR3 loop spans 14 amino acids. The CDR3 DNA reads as TGCGCCAGCAGCTTGTTCCGCGGGAGAGAGACCCAGTACTTC. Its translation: CASSLFRGRETQYF.

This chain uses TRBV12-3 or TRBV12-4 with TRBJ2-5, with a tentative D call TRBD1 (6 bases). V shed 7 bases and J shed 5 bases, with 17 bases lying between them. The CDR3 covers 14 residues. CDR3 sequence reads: CASTLQGLGETQYF. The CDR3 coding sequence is TGTGCCAGCACTCTACAGGGCCTGGGGGAGACCCAGTACTTC.

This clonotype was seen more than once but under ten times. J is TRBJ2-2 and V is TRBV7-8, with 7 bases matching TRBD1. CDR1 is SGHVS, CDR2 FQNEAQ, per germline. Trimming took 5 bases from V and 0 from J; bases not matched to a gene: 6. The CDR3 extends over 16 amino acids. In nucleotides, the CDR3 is TGTGCCAGCAGCCTCCGACAGGGAACGAACACCGGGGAGCTGTTTTTT. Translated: CASSLRQGTNTGELFF.

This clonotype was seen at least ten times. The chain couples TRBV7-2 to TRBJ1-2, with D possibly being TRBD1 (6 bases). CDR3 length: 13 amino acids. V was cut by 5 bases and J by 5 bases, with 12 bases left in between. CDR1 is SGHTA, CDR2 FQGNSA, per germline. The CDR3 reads CASSPTGIYGYTF. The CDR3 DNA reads TGTGCCAGCAGCCCCACAGGGATATATGGCTACACCTTC.

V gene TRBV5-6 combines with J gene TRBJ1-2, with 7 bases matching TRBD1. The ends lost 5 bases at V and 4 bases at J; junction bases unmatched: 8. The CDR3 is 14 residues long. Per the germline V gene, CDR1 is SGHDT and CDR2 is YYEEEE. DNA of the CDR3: TGTGCCAGCAGGCCGGAGGGGACAGCCTATGGCTACACCTTC. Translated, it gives CASRPEGTAYGYTF.

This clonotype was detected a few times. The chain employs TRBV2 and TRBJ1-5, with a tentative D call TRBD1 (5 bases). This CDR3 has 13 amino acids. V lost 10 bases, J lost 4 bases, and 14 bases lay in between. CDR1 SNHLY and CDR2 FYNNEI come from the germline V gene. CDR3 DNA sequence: TGTGCCACCTGCGGGACTGGGAATCAGCCCCAGCATTTT. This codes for CATCGTGNQPQHF.

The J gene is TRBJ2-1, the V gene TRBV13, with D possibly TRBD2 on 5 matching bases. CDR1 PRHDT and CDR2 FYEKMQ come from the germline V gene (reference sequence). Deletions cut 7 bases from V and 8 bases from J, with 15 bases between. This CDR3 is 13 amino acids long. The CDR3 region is CASIPPNGDEQFF. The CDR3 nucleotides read TGTGCCAGCATCCCTCCTAACGGGGATGAGCAGTTCTTC.

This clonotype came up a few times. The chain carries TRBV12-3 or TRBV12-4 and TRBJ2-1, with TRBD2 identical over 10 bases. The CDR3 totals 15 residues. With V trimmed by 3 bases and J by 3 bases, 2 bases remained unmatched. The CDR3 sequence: CASSFLAGGYNEQFF. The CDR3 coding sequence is TGTGCCAGCAGTTTTTTAGCGGGAGGCTACAATGAGCAGTTCTTC.

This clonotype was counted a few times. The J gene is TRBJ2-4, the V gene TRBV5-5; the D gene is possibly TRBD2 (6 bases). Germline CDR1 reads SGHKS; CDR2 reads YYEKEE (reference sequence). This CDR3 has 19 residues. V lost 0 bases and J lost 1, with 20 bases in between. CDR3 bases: TGTGCCAGCAGCTTGGTGGGACCGGGGGACTCCGGGGCCAAAAACATTCAGTACTTC. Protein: CASSLVGPGDSGAKNIQYF.

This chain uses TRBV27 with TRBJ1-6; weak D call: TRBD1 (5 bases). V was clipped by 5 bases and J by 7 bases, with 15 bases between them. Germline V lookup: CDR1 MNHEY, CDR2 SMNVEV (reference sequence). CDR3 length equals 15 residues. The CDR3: CASSTRVRANSPLHF. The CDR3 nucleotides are TGTGCCAGCAGTACCAGGGTGCGGGCCAATTCACCCCTCCACTTT.

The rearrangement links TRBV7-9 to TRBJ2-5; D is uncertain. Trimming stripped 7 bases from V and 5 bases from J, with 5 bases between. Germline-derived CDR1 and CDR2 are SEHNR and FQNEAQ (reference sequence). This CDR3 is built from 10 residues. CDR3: CASMSETQYF. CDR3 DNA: TGTGCCAGCATGAGCGAGACCCAGTACTTC.

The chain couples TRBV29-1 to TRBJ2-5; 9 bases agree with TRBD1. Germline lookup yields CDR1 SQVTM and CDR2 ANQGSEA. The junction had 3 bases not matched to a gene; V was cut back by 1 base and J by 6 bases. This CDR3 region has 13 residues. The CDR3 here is CSVEVGQGQTQYF. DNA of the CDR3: TGCAGCGTTGAAGTTGGACAGGGGCAGACCCAGTACTTC.

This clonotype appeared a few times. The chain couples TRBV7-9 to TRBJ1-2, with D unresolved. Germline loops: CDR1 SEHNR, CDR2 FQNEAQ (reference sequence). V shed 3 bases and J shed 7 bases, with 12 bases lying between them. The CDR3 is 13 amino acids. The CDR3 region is CASSFGVRFGYTF. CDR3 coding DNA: TGTGCCAGCAGCTTTGGTGTACGGTTTGGCTACACCTTC.

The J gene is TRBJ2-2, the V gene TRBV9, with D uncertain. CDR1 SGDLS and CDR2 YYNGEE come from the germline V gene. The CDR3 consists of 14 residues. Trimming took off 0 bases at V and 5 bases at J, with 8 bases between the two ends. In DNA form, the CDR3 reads TGTGCCAGCAGCGTAGGGAGACTGACCGGGGAGCTGTTTTTT. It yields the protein CASSVGRLTGELFF.

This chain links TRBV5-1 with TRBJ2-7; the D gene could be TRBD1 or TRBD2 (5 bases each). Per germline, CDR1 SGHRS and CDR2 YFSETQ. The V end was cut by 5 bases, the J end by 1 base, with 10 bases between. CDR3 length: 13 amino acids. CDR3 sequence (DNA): TGCGCCAGCAGTCGGGACGGATCCTACGAGCAGTACTTC. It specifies CASSRDGSYEQYF. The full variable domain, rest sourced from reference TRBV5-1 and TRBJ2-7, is KAGVTQTPRYLIKTRGQQVTLSCSPISGHRSVSWYQQTPGQGLQFLFEYFSETQRNKGNFPGRFSGRQFSNSRSEMNVSTLELGDSALYLCASSRDGSYEQYFGPGTRLTVT.